Listed here are 20 T cell receptor beta chains from one sample, sequenced in a study of blood T cell repertoires in COVID-19. The assay was immunoSEQ multiplex PCR, and TCRdb's table has in-frame clones only and misses some. The table has 90,000 to 120,000 clones, 80% to 95% seen once. Sequenced: peripheral blood. The source is a man between 65 and 79 years old with acute or convalescent COVID-19.

This rearrangement joins TRBV18 to TRBJ1-3, with D hard to call. Trimming shortened V by 2 bases and J by 8 bases, and 16 bases separated the two germline ends. CDR3 length: 15 amino acids. The germline CDR1 and CDR2 sequences are KGHSH and LQKENI. The CDR3 nucleotides are TGTGCCAGCTCACCATTGGATGTACGAGGAGACACCATATATTTT. Protein sequence: CASSPLDVRGDTIYF.

This chain links TRBV2 with TRBJ1-4; 9 bases are a match to TRBD1. J gave up 6 bases and V 0 bases, and 8 bases lay outside the gene matches. The length of the CDR3 is 17 residues. The germline gives CDR1 SNHLY, CDR2 FYNNEI. The CDR3 nucleotides read TGTGCCAGCAGTGAAGCGCTTTATGACAGGGGGGATGAAAAACTGTTTTTT. Amino acid sequence: CASSEALYDRGDEKLFF.

The chain uses TRBV29-1 and TRBJ2-1, with TRBD1 matching 7 bases. The CDR3 consists of 14 residues. With 8 bases clipped from V and 6 bases from J, the junction kept 13 bases outside the gene matches. Germline CDR1 SQVTM, CDR2 ANQGSEA. The CDR3 nucleotides read TGCAGCCCCCGACAGGGAAGAGTGGGCAATGAGCAGTTCTTC. It is translated as CSPRQGRVGNEQFF.

The chain employs TRBV5-1 and TRBJ1-1; D not resolved. The V gene's germline CDR1 is SGHRS and CDR2 YFSETQ. V dropped 0 bases and J dropped 6 bases, with 12 bases sitting between them. The CDR3 has 14 amino acids. The CDR3, as DNA: TGCGCCAGCAGCTTGGCCCGCGGCAGCGCTGAAGCTTTCTTT. This codes for CASSLARGSAEAFF.

The chain is built from TRBV10-2 and TRBJ1-3; possibly TRBD1 for D (6 bases). CDR1 WSHSY and CDR2 SAAADI come from the germline V gene. The CDR3 is 14 residues long. Between the trimmed V and J ends, which lost 5 bases and 2 bases, there was a span of 10 bases. CDR3: CASSHQGTGNTIYF. In DNA form, the CDR3 reads TGCGCCAGCAGTCACCAGGGGACTGGAAACACCATATATTTT.

The chain recombines TRBV28 with TRBJ1-1, with a possible D match to TRBD1 (5 bases). Trimming took off 4 bases at V and 1 base at J, with 16 bases between the two ends. This CDR3 is built from 16 residues. Germline lookup yields CDR1 MDHEN and CDR2 SYDVKM. The DNA for the CDR3 is TGTGCCAGCAGTTATTTGGGGGGTAAGGGGAACACTGAAGCTTTCTTT. Its translation: CASSYLGGKGNTEAFF.

The chain uses TRBV5-1 and TRBJ1-3, with 7 bases identical to TRBD1. Looked up from germline, CDR1 is SGHRS and CDR2 is YFSETQ. V lost 2 bases, J lost 8 bases, and 4 bases stayed unmatched. The CDR3 sequence is 13 residues long. CDR3: CASSFGGTDTIYF. CDR3 sequence (DNA): TGCGCCAGCAGCTTTGGGGGGACAGACACCATATATTTT.

The gene calls are TRBV2 and TRBJ2-3, with 12 bases fitting TRBD2. Germline V gene sequence: CDR1 SNHLY, CDR2 FYNNEI. There are 14 residues in the CDR3. The V and J ends lost 9 bases and 0 bases, in that order; junction bases with no gene match: 1. The CDR3: CASGLAGSTDTQYF. DNA for the CDR3: TGTGCCAGTGGACTAGCGGGGAGCACAGATACGCAGTATTTT.

For the CDR3, the DNA is TGCAGCGTTTACGAGGGGGGGCGCGGCAATCAGCCCCAGCATTTT. It translates to CSVYEGGRGNQPQHF. V and J are TRBV29-1 and TRBJ1-5; TRBD1 is a possible D gene (6 bases). V was clipped by 5 bases and J by 2 bases, with 16 bases between them. Germline CDR1 SQVTM, CDR2 ANQGSEA. This CDR3 has 15 residues.

The CDR3 loop is CASRSGEPNYGYTF. CDR3 in DNA: TGCGCCAGCAGATCGGGGGAGCCTAACTATGGCTACACCTTC. The V gene is TRBV5-1, the J gene TRBJ1-2; maybe TRBD1 (5 bases). The CDR3 has 14 residues. Germline V gives CDR1 SGHRS, CDR2 YFSETQ. With 5 bases removed from V and 0 bases from J, the gap between germline ends came to 11 bases. Full variable domain (remainder filled in from reference TRBV5-1 and TRBJ1-2): KAGVTQTPRYLIKTRGQQVTLSCSPISGHRSVSWYQQTPGQGLQFLFEYFSETQRNKGNFPGRFSGRQFSNSRSEMNVSTLELGDSALYLCASRSGEPNYGYTFGSGTRLTVV.

This clone was found once. This chain connects TRBV10-2 to TRBJ1-1, with D unclear. CDR1 is WSHSY and CDR2 is SAAADI in the germline V gene. This CDR3 is 15 amino acids long. Trimming removed 7 bases from V and 1 base from J, with 16 bases in between. DNA for the CDR3: TGCGCCAGCACCCAGAGAGGCCGATCGAACACTGAAGCTTTCTTT. It codes for CASTQRGRSNTEAFF.

The chain carries TRBV2 and TRBJ1-1, with TRBD1 as a possible D gene (5 bases). V shed 3 bases and J shed 0 bases, with 8 bases lying between them. Germline-derived CDR1 and CDR2 are SNHLY and FYNNEI. This CDR3 contains 14 residues. In DNA, the CDR3 is TGTGCCAGCAGTGACTCAGGGATGAACACTGAAGCTTTCTTT. Protein: CASSDSGMNTEAFF.

This chain joins TRBV7-3 and TRBJ2-5, with D tentatively TRBD1 (6 bases). Deletions cut 5 bases from V and 5 bases from J, with 18 bases between. CDR3 size: 15 residues. Germline V gives CDR1 SGHTA, CDR2 FQGTGA. The CDR3 reads CASSMDRTQGETQYF. In nucleotides, the CDR3 is TGTGCCAGCAGCATGGACCGAACTCAGGGGGAGACCCAGTACTTC.

This clone was observed a single time. V usage is TRBV2 and J usage is TRBJ2-1, with 10 bases aligning to TRBD2. The CDR3 has 19 residues. Unmatched junction bases numbered 13, after V lost 1 base and J lost 4 bases. Per the germline V gene, CDR1 is SNHLY and CDR2 is FYNNEI. The chain's CDR3 is CASSEGGLADIFEYNEQFF. The CDR3 bases are TGTGCCAGCAGTGAAGGAGGACTAGCGGATATCTTTGAATACAATGAGCAGTTCTTC. The complete variable domain, with remaining parts taken from reference TRBV2 and TRBJ2-1, reads EPEVTQTPSHQVTQMGQEVILRCVPISNHLYFYWYRQILGQKVEFLVSFYNNEISEKSEIFDDQFSVERPDGSNFTLKIRSTKLEDSAMYFCASSEGGLADIFEYNEQFFGPGTRLTVL.

This chain links TRBV5-4 with TRBJ2-5; possible D gene TRBD2, 7 bases. V lost 0 bases, J lost 5 bases, and 14 bases lay in between. The CDR3 covers 15 residues. The germline V gene has CDR1 SGHNT and CDR2 YYREEE (reference sequence). CDR3 protein: CASSLAFGGRETQYF. CDR3 DNA: TGTGCCAGCAGCTTGGCCTTCGGGGGGCGCGAGACCCAGTACTTC.

The V call is TRBV7-2, the J call TRBJ1-3, with no clear D. Germline CDR1 is SGHTA and CDR2 is FQGNSA. V shed 1 base and J shed 4 bases, with 11 bases lying between them. CDR3 size: 15 residues. CDR3 amino acids: CASSLGLGGGNTIYF. The CDR3 DNA reads TGTGCCAGCAGCTTAGGGCTGGGAGGAGGAAACACCATATATTTT.

The chain carries TRBV5-1 and TRBJ2-5; 10 bases align to TRBD2. V lost 7 bases, J lost 2 bases, and 11 bases stayed unmatched. Germline CDR1 is SGHRS and CDR2 is YFSETQ. The CDR3 is 16 amino acids. The CDR3 DNA reads as TGCGCCAGCGGCATCCTAGCGGGAGATGGGCAAGAGACCCAGTACTTC. It specifies CASGILAGDGQETQYF.

This clone was observed a handful of times. The J gene is TRBJ1-1, the V gene TRBV2; possible D gene TRBD1, 6 bases. CDR3 size: 14 residues. V lost 9 bases and J lost 0, with 14 bases in between. The germline gives CDR1 SNHLY, CDR2 FYNNEI. CDR3 sequence (DNA): TGTGCCAGAACTAATAGGGGGATGAACACTGAAGCTTTCTTT. It is translated as CARTNRGMNTEAFF. The full variable domain, rest sourced from reference TRBV2 and TRBJ1-1, is EPEVTQTPSHQVTQMGQEVILRCVPISNHLYFYWYRQILGQKVEFLVSFYNNEISEKSEIFDDQFSVERPDGSNFTLKIRSTKLEDSAMYFCARTNRGMNTEAFFGQGTRLTVV.

This sequence joins TRBV5-1 and TRBJ1-5, with a tentative D call TRBD1 (5 bases). The CDR3 consists of 14 residues. With 3 bases removed from V and 0 bases from J, the gap between germline ends came to 7 bases. From germline, CDR1 is SGHRS and CDR2 YFSETQ. The CDR3 is CASSSGGSNQPQHF. The CDR3 DNA reads TGCGCCAGCAGCTCCGGGGGTAGCAATCAGCCCCAGCATTTT.

The chain recombines TRBV7-9 with TRBJ2-5, with 7 nucleotides matching TRBD2. In germline, CDR1 is SEHNR, CDR2 FQNEAQ (reference sequence). Trimming took 1 base from V and 4 from J; bases not matched to a gene: 12. The CDR3 is 17 amino acids. CDR3 residues: CASSLGTSFNVGETQYF. The CDR3 coding sequence is TGTGCCAGCAGCTTAGGGACTAGTTTTAACGTCGGAGAGACCCAGTACTTC.